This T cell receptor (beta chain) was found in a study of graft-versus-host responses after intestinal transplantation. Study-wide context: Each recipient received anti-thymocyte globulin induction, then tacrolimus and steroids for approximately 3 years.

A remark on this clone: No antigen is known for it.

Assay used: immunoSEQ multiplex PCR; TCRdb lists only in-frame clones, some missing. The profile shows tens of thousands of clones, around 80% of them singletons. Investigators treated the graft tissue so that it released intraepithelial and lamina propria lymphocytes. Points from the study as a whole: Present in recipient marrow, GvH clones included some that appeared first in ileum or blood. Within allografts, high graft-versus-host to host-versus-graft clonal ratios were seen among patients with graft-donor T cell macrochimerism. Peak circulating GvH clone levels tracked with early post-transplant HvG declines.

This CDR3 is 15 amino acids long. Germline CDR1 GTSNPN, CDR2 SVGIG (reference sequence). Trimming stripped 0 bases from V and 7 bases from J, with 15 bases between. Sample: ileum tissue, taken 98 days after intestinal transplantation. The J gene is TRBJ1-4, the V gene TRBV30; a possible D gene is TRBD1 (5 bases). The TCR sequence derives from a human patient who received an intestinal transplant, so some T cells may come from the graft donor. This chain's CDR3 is CAWSVIRAGVEKLFF. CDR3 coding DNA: TGTGCCTGGAGTGTTATCCGGGCGGGGGTTGAAAAACTGTTTTTT.